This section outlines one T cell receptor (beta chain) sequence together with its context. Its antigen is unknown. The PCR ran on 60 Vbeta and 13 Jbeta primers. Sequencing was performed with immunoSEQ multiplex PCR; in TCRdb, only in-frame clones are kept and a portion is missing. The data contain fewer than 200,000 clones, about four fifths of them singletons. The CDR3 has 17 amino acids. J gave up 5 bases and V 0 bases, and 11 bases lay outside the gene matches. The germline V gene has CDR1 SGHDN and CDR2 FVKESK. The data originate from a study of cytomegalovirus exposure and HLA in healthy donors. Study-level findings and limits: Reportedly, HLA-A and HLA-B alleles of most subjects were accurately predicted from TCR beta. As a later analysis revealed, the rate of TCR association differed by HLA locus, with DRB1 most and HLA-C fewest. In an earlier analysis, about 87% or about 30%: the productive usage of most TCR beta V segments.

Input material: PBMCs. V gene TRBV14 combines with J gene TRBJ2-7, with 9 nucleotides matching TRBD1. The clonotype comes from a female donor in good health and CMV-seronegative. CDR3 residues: CASSQDPLGTGSNEQYF. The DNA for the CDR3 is TGTGCCAGCAGCCAAGATCCACTCGGGACAGGGAGTAACGAGCAGTACTTC.